The 29 T cell receptor beta chains below come from one sample, sequenced in a study of blood T cell repertoires in COVID-19. Profiling relied on immunoSEQ multiplex PCR, and the TCRdb table lists in-frame clones only, not all of them. The repertoire includes around 100,000 clones, about 85% of them detected once, and 3.4% sits in the top ten. Sequenced sample: peripheral blood. The receptor source for this set is a man aged 40-50 years with acute or convalescent COVID-19.

The CDR3 here is CASSPQGRPNTGELFF. As DNA, the CDR3 is TGCGCCAGCAGCCCCCAGGGTCGCCCTAACACCGGGGAGCTGTTTTTT. The rearrangement links TRBV4-1 to TRBJ2-2; possible D gene TRBD1, 5 bases. The germline gives CDR1 MGHRA, CDR2 YSYEKL. The V and J ends lost 4 bases and 2 bases respectively, with 14 bases between them. This CDR3 is 16 amino acids long.

The chain employs TRBV2 and TRBJ2-3, with TRBD1 matching over 9 bases. Germline CDR1 is SNHLY and CDR2 is FYNNEI. The CDR3 runs 14 residues. V shed 6 bases and J 3 bases; nucleotides not matched to a gene: 4. The CDR3 region has the DNA TGTGCCAGCAGGGACAGGGGCGGTACAGATACGCAGTATTTT. Protein sequence: CASRDRGGTDTQYF.

The chain links TRBV6-1 to TRBJ1-1, with D maybe TRBD1 (6 bases). Germline V gene data show CDR1 as MNHNS and CDR2 as SASEGT. The CDR3 runs 13 residues. V was cut by 2 bases and J by 5 bases, with 9 bases left in between. Here the CDR3 reads CASSEQGFTEAFF. CDR3 DNA: TGTGCCAGCAGTGAACAGGGGTTTACTGAAGCTTTCTTT.

CDR3 protein: CASSDSDTIYF. The CDR3 DNA sequence: TGTGCCAGCAGTGACTCTGACACCATATATTTT. The V and J genes are TRBV2 and TRBJ1-3; D is uncertain. Trimming shortened V by 3 bases and J by 8 bases, and 5 bases separated the two germline ends. The CDR3 has 11 amino acids. The germline V gene encodes CDR1 SNHLY and CDR2 FYNNEI. Filled out from reference TRBV2 and TRBJ1-3, the complete variable domain reads EPEVTQTPSHQVTQMGQEVILRCVPISNHLYFYWYRQILGQKVEFLVSFYNNEISEKSEIFDDQFSVERPDGSNFTLKIRSTKLEDSAMYFCASSDSDTIYFGEGSWLTVV.

The chain is built from TRBV6-5 and TRBJ1-1; perhaps TRBD1 as D (6 bases). Trimming shortened V by 0 bases and J by 4 bases, and 12 bases separated the two germline ends. The germline V gene has CDR1 MNHEY and CDR2 SVGAGI. The CDR3 is 15 residues long. The CDR3 spells CASSYSGQGSTEAFF. The CDR3, as DNA: TGTGCCAGCAGTTACTCGGGGCAGGGGAGCACTGAAGCTTTCTTT.

The chain has TRBV5-6 and TRBJ1-2; 9 bases fit TRBD1. With V trimmed by 4 bases and J by 7 bases, 14 bases remained unmatched. Germline loops: CDR1 SGHDT, CDR2 YYEEEE. The CDR3 is 16 residues long. DNA for the CDR3: TGTGCCAGCAGCCGCCTCCTGGGACAGGGAATAGGTGGCTACACCTTC. It encodes CASSRLLGQGIGGYTF.

V usage is TRBV19 and J usage is TRBJ1-2; D is possibly TRBD1 (5 bases). Germline assignment: CDR1 LNHDA and CDR2 SQIVND (reference sequence). V was clipped by 8 bases and J by 0 bases, with 13 bases between them. The CDR3 is made up of 14 amino acids. The CDR3 spells CASCPTGANYGYTF. CDR3 bases: TGTGCCAGTTGTCCGACGGGGGCTAACTATGGCTACACCTTC.

The rearrangement uses TRBV12-3 or TRBV12-4 and TRBJ2-5; D unresolved. The ends were cut back, 8 bases at V and 5 bases at J, with 15 bases in the middle. The CDR3 is made up of 13 amino acids. The CDR3 bases are TGTGCCAGCGCTAGGAATAGATGGGAGACCCAGTACTTC. Translation gives CASARNRWETQYF.

The chain combines TRBV7-8 with TRBJ2-7, with D possibly matching TRBD1 (5 bases). With 3 bases removed from V and 2 bases from J, the gap between germline ends came to 11 bases. The germline V gene encodes CDR1 SGHVS and CDR2 FQNEAQ. This CDR3 is 14 amino acids long. CDR3 region: CASSFGRAAYEQYF. In nucleotides, the CDR3 is TGTGCCAGCAGCTTTGGCAGGGCCGCCTACGAGCAGTACTTC.

This chain uses TRBV9 with TRBJ1-3; D not resolved. V lost 4 bases and J lost 4, with 18 bases in between. This CDR3 is built from 16 residues. Germline V gene lookup returns CDR1 SGDLS and CDR2 YYNGEE. The CDR3 nucleotides are TGTGCCAGCAGCAGAAATAGTCCAGGATCAGGAAACACCATATATTTT. This codes for CASSRNSPGSGNTIYF.

The rearrangement links TRBV20-1 to TRBJ1-1, with D possibly being TRBD1 (6 bases). V lost 3 bases and J 5 bases, leaving 16 bases between the germline ends. Germline-derived CDR1 and CDR2 are DFQATT and SNEGSKA (reference sequence). This CDR3 comprises 14 residues. CDR3 sequence reads: CSASEAGAKTEAFF. CDR3 DNA: TGCAGTGCTAGTGAGGCGGGGGCAAAGACTGAAGCTTTCTTT.

V gene TRBV19 combines with J gene TRBJ1-6, with D possibly matching TRBD1 (5 bases). CDR3 length: 14 residues. CDR1 and CDR2 from the germline V gene are LNHDA and SQIVND (reference sequence). V lost 3 bases, J lost 10 bases, and 13 bases lay in between. The CDR3 sequence: CASSIPGEGSPLHF. Written as DNA, the CDR3 is TGTGCCAGTAGTATCCCGGGGGAGGGATCACCCCTCCACTTT.

V and J are TRBV9 and TRBJ1-6; D is uncertain. Per germline, CDR1 SGDLS and CDR2 YYNGEE. This CDR3 is built from 13 residues. V lost 3 bases and J lost 5, with 6 bases in between. The CDR3 DNA sequence: TGTGCCAGCAGCGCACTCAATAATTCACCCCTCCACTTT. Translating it yields CASSALNNSPLHF.

The chain joins TRBV7-9 to TRBJ1-2; TRBD1 agrees at 10 bases. Looked up from germline, CDR1 is SEHNR and CDR2 is FQNEAQ (reference sequence). Germline trimming cut 5 bases from V and 7 bases from J; bases unmatched to any gene: 10. This CDR3 comprises 15 residues. CDR3: CASSPGTGAPSGYTF. The CDR3 bases are TGTGCCAGCAGCCCTGGGACAGGGGCGCCTAGTGGCTACACCTTC.

In its sample, this clone was seen once. The chain uses TRBV10-2 and TRBJ1-3, with D perhaps matching TRBD1 (6 bases). The CDR3 covers 15 residues. Germline CDR1 and CDR2: WSHSY and SAAADI. V was cut by 3 bases and J by 4 bases, with 13 bases left in between. For the CDR3, the DNA is TGCGCCAGCAGTGAATGGGGGCGCAAAGGAAACACCATATATTTT. Protein sequence: CASSEWGRKGNTIYF.

V gene TRBV7-3 combines with J gene TRBJ1-2; a weak D match, TRBD1 (6 bases). V lost 1 base and J lost 0, with 12 bases in between. The CDR3 is 16 amino acids. Germline V CDR1 and CDR2: SGHTA, FQGTGA. The CDR3 region has the DNA TGTGCCAGCAGCTTAAACACAGGGCCCACTAACTATGGCTACACCTTC. Protein product: CASSLNTGPTNYGYTF.

The genes are TRBV27 and TRBJ1-5; D may be TRBD1 (6 bases). Deletions cut 5 bases from V and 7 bases from J, with 12 bases between. The CDR3 consists of 13 residues. Germline V lookup: CDR1 MNHEY, CDR2 SMNVEV (reference sequence). CDR3 protein: CASSPQGWQPQHF. CDR3 nucleotides: TGTGCCAGCAGTCCACAGGGTTGGCAGCCCCAGCATTTT.

This chain connects TRBV3-1 (or the pseudogene TRBV3-2) to TRBJ2-5, with 11 bases lining up with TRBD2. Unmatched junction bases numbered 8, after V lost 3 bases and J lost 5 bases. This CDR3 has 16 amino acids. CDR1 LGHDT and CDR2 YNNKEL come from the germline V gene (reference sequence). CDR3 amino acids: CASSQILAGVGETQYF. The CDR3 coding sequence is TGTGCCAGCAGCCAGATACTAGCGGGGGTCGGTGAGACCCAGTACTTC.

The gene calls are TRBV7-9 and TRBJ2-7; 9 bases line up with TRBD1. Germline assignment: CDR1 SEHNR and CDR2 FQNEAQ (reference sequence). V shed 5 bases and J 6 bases; nucleotides not matched to a gene: 5. The CDR3 loop spans 13 amino acids. The CDR3 loop is CASSGQGFGEQYF. In DNA form, the CDR3 reads TGTGCCAGCAGCGGACAGGGGTTTGGCGAGCAGTACTTC.

CDR3 in amino acids: CASSLQGGGEETQYF. The CDR3 bases are TGTGCCAGCAGCTTACAGGGGGGAGGTGAGGAGACCCAGTACTTC. This rearrangement joins TRBV7-3 to TRBJ2-5, with D possibly being TRBD1 (7 bases). The CDR3 length is 15 residues. From germline, CDR1 is SGHTA and CDR2 FQGTGA. Trimming cost V 2 bases and J 5 bases, with 15 bases left between them. Based on the CDR3 plus reference TRBV7-3 and TRBJ2-5, the full variable domain is GAGVSQTPSNKVTEKGKYVELRCDPISGHTALYWYRQSLGQGPEFLIYFQGTGAADDSGLPNDRFFAVRPEGSVSTLKIQRTERGDSAVYLCASSLQGGGEETQYFGPGTRLLVL.

This chain joins TRBV7-2 and TRBJ2-7; D unresolved. The CDR3 consists of 13 residues. Germline CDR1 SGHTA, CDR2 FQGNSA. V lost 0 bases, J lost 3 bases, and 6 bases lay in between. The CDR3 DNA is TGTGCCAGCAGCTTAGCCGTCCTCTACGAGCAGTACTTC. Translated, it gives CASSLAVLYEQYF.

This chain joins TRBV24-1 and TRBJ2-1; perhaps TRBD2 as D (6 bases). This CDR3 is built from 15 residues. Trimming left V 6 bases short and J 5 bases short, with 16 bases between. From germline, CDR1 is KGHDR and CDR2 SFDVKD. The DNA of the CDR3 is TGTGCCACCAGTCGCCTGGGGCGGGACCACAATGAGCAGTTCTTC. Its translation: CATSRLGRDHNEQFF.

V and J are TRBV20-1 and TRBJ1-1; D call uncertain. Germline CDR1 is DFQATT and CDR2 is SNEGSKA (reference sequence). The length of the CDR3 is 11 residues. Trimming shortened V by 3 bases and J by 1 base, and 3 bases separated the two germline ends. The CDR3 nucleotides are TGCAGTGCTAGCCAGAACACTGAAGCTTTCTTT. Protein product: CSASQNTEAFF.

This chain uses TRBV4-3 with TRBJ2-3; D might be TRBD2 (5 bases). The CDR3 contains 15 residues. Germline V lookup: CDR1 LGHNA, CDR2 YSLEER. Trimming cost V 1 base and J 6 bases, with 14 bases left between them. CDR3: CASSQVNGEWDTQYF. DNA of the CDR3: TGCGCCAGCAGCCAAGTTAACGGGGAGTGGGATACGCAGTATTTT.

Only one count was recorded for this clone. The chain carries TRBV18 and TRBJ2-3; 8 bases map to TRBD2. The germline CDR1 and CDR2 sequences are KGHSH and LQKENI. The CDR3 spans 16 residues. V trimming: 6 bases; J trimming: 6 bases; junction bases outside the gene matches: 14. The CDR3 is CASSPGLEQGSDTQYF. CDR3 DNA sequence: TGTGCCAGCTCCCCGGGACTAGAGCAAGGTTCGGATACGCAGTATTTT. The whole variable domain, filled in from reference TRBV18 and TRBJ2-3, reads NAGVMQNPRHLVRRRGQEARLRCSPMKGHSHVYWYRQLPEEGLKFMVYLQKENIIDESGMPKERFSAEFPKEGPSILRIQQVVRGDSAAYFCASSPGLEQGSDTQYFGPGTRLTVL.

This clone has a single count. The chain couples TRBV9 to TRBJ2-5; D perhaps matches TRBD2 (6 bases). CDR1 and CDR2 (germline): SGDLS, YYNGEE. V lost 0 bases to trimming and J lost 2 bases, with 11 bases between them. This CDR3 has 15 residues. CDR3 DNA: TGTGCCAGCAGCGTAGTAGGAGGGACGCAAGAGACCCAGTACTTC. It codes for CASSVVGGTQETQYF. The full variable domain, with the rest looked up from reference TRBV9 and TRBJ2-5, is DSGVTQTPKHLITATGQRVTLRCSPRSGDLSVYWYQQSLDQGLQFLIQYYNGEERAKGNILERFSAQQFPDLHSELNLSSLELGDSALYFCASSVVGGTQETQYFGPGTRLLVL.

V and J are TRBV9 and TRBJ1-2; D uncertain. CDR3 length: 15 amino acids. Germline loops: CDR1 SGDLS, CDR2 YYNGEE. V shed 0 bases and J shed 2 bases, with 11 bases lying between them. The CDR3 here is CASSVDVAGNYGYTF. The CDR3, as DNA: TGTGCCAGCAGCGTAGATGTTGCGGGGAACTATGGCTACACCTTC.

V usage is TRBV5-4 and J usage is TRBJ2-1; D is possibly TRBD2 (5 bases). This CDR3 has 15 amino acids. Trimming shortened V by 2 bases and J by 0 bases, and 9 bases separated the two germline ends. The germline V gene encodes CDR1 SGHNT and CDR2 YYREEE (reference sequence). CDR3 nucleotide sequence: TGTGCCAGCAGCTTCAACGGGGACTCCTACAATGAGCAGTTCTTC. The encoded protein is CASSFNGDSYNEQFF.

As to this clone: Other DNA sequences of this sample code for an identical CDR3. This chain uses TRBV9 with TRBJ1-3; the D is unclear. Germline V gene data show CDR1 as SGDLS and CDR2 as YYNGEE. This CDR3 is built from 15 residues. The V end lost 2 bases, the J end lost 0 bases, and 9 bases lay between the germline ends. DNA for the CDR3: TGTGCCAGCAGCGTCAGCGGAAACTCTGGAAACACCATATATTTT. Residues: CASSVSGNSGNTIYF.